These 25 T cell receptor beta chains were sequenced from one sample in a study of control samples from healthy donors and cancer patients. Sequenced by immunoSEQ multiplex PCR; TCRdb stores in-frame clones only, minus some. The table has hundreds of thousands of clones, approximately 90% seen once. The sequencing sample was made of PBMCs. The receptors stem from a man in his forties with head and neck cancer.

The V and J genes are TRBV5-1 and TRBJ2-7; 10 bases fit TRBD1. The V segment lost 0 bases and the J segment 0 bases; nucleotides outside the gene matches: 3. Germline assignment: CDR1 SGHRS and CDR2 YFSETQ. CDR3 size: 16 residues. CDR3: CASSLAGTGASYEQYF. The DNA of the CDR3 is TGCGCCAGCAGCTTGGCCGGGACAGGGGCCTCCTACGAGCAGTACTTC.

The rearrangement joins TRBV7-2 to TRBJ1-1, with TRBD1 matching 7 bases. Germline lookup yields CDR1 SGHTA and CDR2 FQGNSA. V was pared by 1 base and J by 3 bases, with 2 bases of the junction left unmatched. The CDR3 runs to 14 residues. The CDR3 loop reads CASSLVGGDTEAFF. CDR3 bases: TGTGCCAGCAGCTTAGTAGGGGGCGACACTGAAGCTTTCTTT. Full variable domain (remainder filled in from reference TRBV7-2 and TRBJ1-1): GAGVSQSPSNKVTEKGKDVELRCDPISGHTALYWYRQSLGQGLEFLIYFQGNSAPDKSGLPSDRFSAERTGGSVSTLTIQRTQQEDSAVYLCASSLVGGDTEAFFGQGTRLTVV.

The chain links TRBV4-3 to TRBJ1-4; D unresolved. CDR1 and CDR2 from the germline V gene are LGHNA and YSLEER. The CDR3 totals 15 residues. The V gene lost 0 bases and the J gene lost 7 bases, with 12 bases spanning the gap. In DNA form, the CDR3 reads TGCGCCAGCAGCCAAGATGGGTGGAGGGTTGAAAAACTGTTTTTT. This codes for CASSQDGWRVEKLFF.

J is TRBJ2-3 and V is TRBV15, with D uncertain. Germline lookup yields CDR1 LNHNV and CDR2 YYDKDF (reference sequence). The CDR3 totals 16 residues. Trimming took off 2 bases at V and 1 base at J, with 13 bases between the two ends. This CDR3 reads CATSRPDPQGTDTQYF. In DNA, the CDR3 is TGTGCCACCAGCAGACCTGACCCCCAGGGCACAGATACGCAGTATTTT. The whole variable domain, remainder taken from reference TRBV15 and TRBJ2-3, is DAMVIQNPRYQVTQFGKPVTLSCSQTLNHNVMYWYQQKSSQAPKLLFHYYDKDFNNEADTPDNFQSRRPNTSFCFLDIRSPGLGDTAMYLCATSRPDPQGTDTQYFGPGTRLTVL.

The rearrangement joins TRBV4-3 to TRBJ1-6; the D is unclear. The ends were cut back, 1 base at V and 8 bases at J, with 12 bases in the middle. The germline CDR1 and CDR2 sequences are LGHNA and YSLEER. The CDR3 contains 15 residues. The DNA of the CDR3 is TGCGCCAGCAGCCAAGTACTGGACGGAGATTCACCCCTCCACTTT. Protein product: CASSQVLDGDSPLHF.

Remarks on this clone: The same CDR3 is also encoded by other DNA sequences in this sample. This rearrangement joins TRBV4-1 to TRBJ1-2; D might be TRBD1 (5 bases). V lost 1 base and J 2 bases, leaving 5 bases between the germline ends. The CDR3 sequence is 13 residues long. The germline V gene encodes CDR1 MGHRA and CDR2 YSYEKL. CDR3 DNA: TGCGCCAGCAGCCAAGGACAGAACTATGGCTACACCTTC. It codes for CASSQGQNYGYTF.

The table lists this clone with a count of one. CDR3 region: CASSPGQKDSGNTIYF. The CDR3 nucleotides are TGTGCCAGCAGCCCGGGACAGAAAGACTCTGGAAACACCATATATTTT. J is TRBJ1-3 and V is TRBV6-6; 7 nucleotides match TRBD1. CDR1 is MNHNY and CDR2 is SVGAGI in the germline V gene (reference sequence). V lost 6 bases and J lost 0; bases outside the gene matches: 8. The CDR3 spans 16 residues.

The chain has TRBV19 and TRBJ2-6, with 9 nucleotides matching TRBD1. Germline-derived CDR1 and CDR2 are LNHDA and SQIVND (reference sequence). The ends lost 4 bases at V and 2 bases at J; junction bases unmatched: 9. The CDR3 is 18 residues long. CDR3 amino acids: CASSKGEQGAAGANVLTF. In DNA, the CDR3 is TGTGCCAGTAGTAAAGGCGAACAGGGGGCTGCTGGGGCCAACGTCCTGACTTTC.

The chain employs TRBV18 and TRBJ2-3; 7 bases match TRBD1. Unmatched junction bases numbered 7, after V lost 6 bases and J lost 4 bases. CDR1 KGHSH and CDR2 LQKENI come from the germline V gene. This CDR3 spans 14 amino acids. CDR3 nucleotides: TGTGCCAGCTCGCCCGACAGGGTTTCAGATACGCAGTATTTT. Translated: CASSPDRVSDTQYF.

The chain is built from TRBV10-1 and TRBJ2-3; D possibly uses TRBD1 or TRBD2 (5 bases each). V lost 4 bases and J lost 4, with 15 bases in between. CDR3 length equals 15 residues. Germline-derived CDR1 and CDR2 are WNHNN and SYGVQD (reference sequence). In nucleotides, the CDR3 is TGCGCCAGCAGTGTGGCTTTGAGGGGCGCAGATACGCAGTATTTT. Protein product: CASSVALRGADTQYF.

The V and J genes are TRBV7-3 and TRBJ2-2; TRBD2 is a possible D gene (5 bases). Per germline, CDR1 SGHTA and CDR2 FQGTGA. The ends were cut back, 7 bases at V and 3 bases at J, with 12 bases in the middle. The CDR3 extends over 14 amino acids. CDR3: CASIGPGDTGELFF. CDR3 DNA sequence: TGTGCCAGCATCGGCCCCGGGGACACCGGGGAGCTGTTTTTT.

The V gene is TRBV19, the J gene TRBJ2-7; 7 bases map to TRBD1. This CDR3 is 14 amino acids long. Germline V gene sequence: CDR1 LNHDA, CDR2 SQIVND (reference sequence). V lost 3 bases, J lost 0 bases, and 2 bases stayed unmatched. The CDR3 protein is CASSIRDSSYEQYF. In nucleotides, the CDR3 is TGTGCCAGTAGTATCCGGGACAGCTCCTACGAGCAGTACTTC.

The chain uses TRBV7-3 and TRBJ2-4; 7 nucleotides line up with TRBD1. This CDR3 contains 15 residues. V was pared by 5 bases and J by 7 bases, with 11 bases of the junction left unmatched. Germline lookup yields CDR1 SGHTA and CDR2 FQGTGA. The CDR3 is CASSLQRTGLNIQYF. In DNA form, the CDR3 reads TGTGCCAGCAGCCTACAACGGACAGGCCTGAACATTCAGTACTTC.

The V and J genes are TRBV16 and TRBJ1-1, with TRBD1 identical over 7 bases. V lost 4 bases, J lost 6 bases, and 5 bases stayed unmatched. The CDR3 extends over 13 amino acids. Germline loops: CDR1 KGHSY, CDR2 FQNENV. CDR3 sequence (DNA): TGTGCCAGCAGCCCTAACAGGGGTGCTGAAGCTTTCTTT. It codes for CASSPNRGAEAFF.

The V gene is TRBV5-6, the J gene TRBJ1-1; the D is unclear. The length of the CDR3 is 15 residues. Germline V gene sequence: CDR1 SGHDT, CDR2 YYEEEE. V lost 2 bases and J 0 bases, leaving 11 bases between the germline ends. Here the CDR3 DNA reads TGTGCCAGCAGCTTTGTAGCGGGGATGAACACTGAAGCTTTCTTT. Protein: CASSFVAGMNTEAFF.

The rearrangement uses TRBV19 and TRBJ2-1; no definite D call. CDR1 is LNHDA, CDR2 SQIVND, per germline (reference sequence). This CDR3 is 15 amino acids long. V dropped 1 base and J dropped 0 bases, with 7 bases sitting between them. In DNA, the CDR3 is TGTGCCAGTAGTATAGCCTTCAGCTCCTACAATGAGCAGTTCTTC. The encoded protein is CASSIAFSSYNEQFF.

V and J are TRBV30 and TRBJ1-6; D not certain. V dropped 5 bases and J dropped 10 bases, with 18 bases sitting between them. The CDR3 extends over 14 amino acids. The germline CDR1 and CDR2 sequences are GTSNPN and SVGIG (reference sequence). The CDR3 spells CAWSELGFWSPLHF. The CDR3 DNA sequence: TGTGCCTGGTCTGAGTTGGGGTTCTGGTCACCCCTCCACTTT.

V and J are TRBV28 and TRBJ1-2; 7 bases are a match to TRBD1. The V segment lost 2 bases and the J segment 5 bases; nucleotides outside the gene matches: 8. Germline V gene data show CDR1 as MDHEN and CDR2 as SYDVKM. The CDR3 is made up of 15 amino acids. CDR3 sequence: CASSLTGASRYGYTF. As DNA, the CDR3 is TGTGCCAGCAGTTTAACAGGGGCCAGTCGGTATGGCTACACCTTC.

This clone was recorded once. CDR3 DNA sequence: TGTGCCAGCGCTAGGACAGGGGATGGAAACACCATATATTTT. It specifies CASARTGDGNTIYF. The chain employs TRBV6-6 and TRBJ1-3, with 9 bases that match TRBD1. Germline trimming cut 8 bases from V and 3 bases from J; bases unmatched to any gene: 5. The CDR3 contains 14 residues. Germline V lookup: CDR1 MNHNY, CDR2 SVGAGI (reference sequence).

This chain joins TRBV10-3 and TRBJ1-1; D ambiguous. This CDR3 is built from 14 residues. The germline V gene encodes CDR1 ENHRY and CDR2 SYGVKD. V gave up 5 bases and J gave up 2 bases, with 12 bases separating them. The CDR3: CAISMTQRNTEAFF. The CDR3 DNA reads as TGTGCCATCAGTATGACACAGAGAAACACTGAAGCTTTCTTT.

This clone was seen only a few times. V and J are TRBV6-5 and TRBJ1-2, with TRBD1 identical over 7 bases. The CDR3 length is 15 residues. V shed 7 bases, J shed 5 bases, and the junction held 13 bases outside the gene matches. Germline assignment: CDR1 MNHEY and CDR2 SVGAGI. The CDR3 sequence: CASTTTDRANYGYTF. CDR3 coding DNA: TGTGCCAGCACTACAACCGACAGGGCCAATTATGGCTACACCTTC.

This clone was observed a single time. The rearrangement joins TRBV4-2 to TRBJ1-4, with D maybe TRBD1 (5 bases). V gave up 1 base and J gave up 16 bases, with 13 bases separating them. This CDR3 comprises 12 residues. Germline V CDR1 and CDR2: LGHNA, YNFKEQ. The CDR3 DNA is TGTGCCAGCAGCCAAGGAGAGGGGAAGCCGTTTTTT. As protein: CASSQGEGKPFF.

The rearrangement links TRBV2 to TRBJ2-7, with D unresolved. The CDR3 has 13 residues. CDR1 is SNHLY and CDR2 is FYNNEI in the germline V gene. The V end lost 7 bases, the J end lost 5 bases, and 15 bases lay between the germline ends. The CDR3 bases are TGTGCCAGCACGAGCAGAACCGACAACGAGCAGTACTTC. Its translation: CASTSRTDNEQYF.

The chain links TRBV28 to TRBJ1-2, with 8 bases identical to TRBD1. The V gene's germline CDR1 is MDHEN and CDR2 SYDVKM. The CDR3 loop spans 16 amino acids. The junction had 14 bases not matched to a gene; V was cut back by 3 bases and J by 8 bases. The CDR3 spells CASSFQRPTGGWGYTF. DNA for the CDR3: TGTGCCAGCAGTTTTCAACGGCCAACAGGGGGATGGGGCTACACCTTC.

The chain joins TRBV6-2 or TRBV6-3 to TRBJ2-7, with TRBD2 matching over 8 bases. This CDR3 spans 14 amino acids. Germline-derived CDR1 and CDR2 are MNHEY and SVGEGT. The ends lost 6 bases at V and 2 bases at J; junction bases unmatched: 6. CDR3 coding DNA: TGTGCCAGCAGCCACCCGGGGGGGACCTACGAGCAGTACTTC. This translates into CASSHPGGTYEQYF.